The source of this T cell receptor (beta chain) is a study of cytomegalovirus exposure and HLA in healthy donors. Deletions cut 0 bases from V and 5 bases from J, with 8 bases between. Germline CDR1 is SGHRS and CDR2 is YFSETQ. This CDR3 has 13 amino acids. 13 Jbeta primers and 60 Vbeta primers were used for the PCR. Authors' processing steps: An analysis that came later counted roughly 80 million unique TCR beta chains, about 10 million shared. Sequencing used immunoSEQ multiplex PCR; TCRdb keeps in-frame clones, though not all of them. The V and J calls and the clone size are those of that table, but D and trimming were determined from the DNA. The repertoire has about 130,000 clones, 75% to 90% of them found once; the top ten carry 8.9%. Notes on this clone: The sample carries other DNA sequences with the same CDR3.

The sequenced sample was PBMCs. The receptor was derived from a man aged 25 to 40 in good health and CMV-seropositive. The J gene is TRBJ1-1, the V gene TRBV5-1, with a possible D match to TRBD1 (5 bases). This CDR3 is CASSLGGGTEAFF. In DNA form, the CDR3 reads TGCGCCAGCAGCTTGGGTGGGGGGACTGAAGCTTTCTTT.